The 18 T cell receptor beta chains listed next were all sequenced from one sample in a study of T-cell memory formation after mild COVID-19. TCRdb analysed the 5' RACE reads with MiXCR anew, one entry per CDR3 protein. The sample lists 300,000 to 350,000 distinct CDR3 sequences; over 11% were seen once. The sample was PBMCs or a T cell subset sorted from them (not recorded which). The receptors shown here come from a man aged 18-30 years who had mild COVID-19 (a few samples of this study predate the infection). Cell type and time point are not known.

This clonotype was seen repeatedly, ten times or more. Here the CDR3 DNA reads TGTGCCAGCCTGGGGGTCGGGGGGTATTACAATGAGCAGTTCTTC. It yields the protein CASLGVGGYYNEQFF. This chain connects TRBV6-6 to TRBJ2-1, with 7 positions matching TRBD2. Germline V gene lookup returns CDR1 MNHNY and CDR2 SVGAGI (reference sequence). This CDR3 contains 15 residues. V lost 8 bases and J lost 4; bases outside the gene matches: 11.

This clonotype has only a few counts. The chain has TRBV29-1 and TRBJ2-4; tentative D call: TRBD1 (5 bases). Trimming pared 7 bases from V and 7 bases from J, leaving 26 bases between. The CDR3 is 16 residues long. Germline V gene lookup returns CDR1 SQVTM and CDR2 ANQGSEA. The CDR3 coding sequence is TGCAGCGCCAGCCCAAGGCGAAAGGGGAATAAGAACATTCAGTACTTC. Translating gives CSASPRRKGNKNIQYF.

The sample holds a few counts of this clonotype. The CDR3 region is CASRTGRPPQHF. CDR3 DNA: TGTGCCAGCAGGACAGGGAGGCCGCCCCAGCATTTT. The chain recombines TRBV6-2 or TRBV6-3 with TRBJ1-5, with 7 bases fitting TRBD1. The germline gives CDR1 MNHEY, CDR2 SVGEGT. The CDR3 covers 12 residues. J was trimmed by 9 bases and V by 6 bases; bases with no gene match: 5.

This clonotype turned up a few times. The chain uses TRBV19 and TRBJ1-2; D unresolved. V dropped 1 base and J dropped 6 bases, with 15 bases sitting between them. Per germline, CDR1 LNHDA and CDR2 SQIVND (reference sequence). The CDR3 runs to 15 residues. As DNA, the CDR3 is TGTGCCAGTAGTATAGGAGGACTATTAGGGCATGGCTACACCTTC. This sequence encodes CASSIGGLLGHGYTF.

CDR3 loop: CSFLKGSNTGELFF. In DNA form, the CDR3 reads TGCAGCTTCCTCAAGGGGTCGAACACCGGGGAGCTGTTTTTT. The chain couples TRBV20-1 to TRBJ2-2; D is perhaps TRBD1 (5 bases). This CDR3 comprises 14 residues. Germline CDR1 DFQATT, CDR2 SNEGSKA (reference sequence).

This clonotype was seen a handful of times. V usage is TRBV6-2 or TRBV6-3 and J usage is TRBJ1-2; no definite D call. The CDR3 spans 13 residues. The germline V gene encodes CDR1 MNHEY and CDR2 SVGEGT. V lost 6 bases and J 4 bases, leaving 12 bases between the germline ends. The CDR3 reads CASSRIVGYGYTF. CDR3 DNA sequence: TGTGCCAGCAGCCGGATCGTTGGCTATGGCTACACCTTC.

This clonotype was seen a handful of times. The CDR3 reads CSALRDAEREQYF. In DNA, the CDR3 is TGCAGCGCCCTACGGGACGCAGAGAGGGAGCAGTACTTC. V usage is TRBV29-1 and J usage is TRBJ2-7; D possibly uses TRBD1 or TRBD2 (5 bases each). CDR1 is SQVTM, CDR2 ANQGSEA, per germline. V dropped 7 bases and J dropped 7 bases, with 20 bases sitting between them. The CDR3 sequence is 13 residues long.

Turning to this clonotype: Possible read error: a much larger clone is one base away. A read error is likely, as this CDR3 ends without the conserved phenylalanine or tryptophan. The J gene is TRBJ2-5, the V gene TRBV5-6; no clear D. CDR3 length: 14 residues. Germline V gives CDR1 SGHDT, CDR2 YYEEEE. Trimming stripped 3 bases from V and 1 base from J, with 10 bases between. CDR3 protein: CASSSGPFQETQYL. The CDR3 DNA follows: TGTGCCAGCAGCTCCGGACCCTTCCAAGAGACCCAGTACTTA.

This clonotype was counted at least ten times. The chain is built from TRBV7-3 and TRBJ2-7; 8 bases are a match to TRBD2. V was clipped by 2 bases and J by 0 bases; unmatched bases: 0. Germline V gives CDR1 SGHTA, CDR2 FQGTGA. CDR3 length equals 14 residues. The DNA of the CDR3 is TGTGCCAGCAGCTTAGCGGGGGGCTCCTACGAGCAGTACTTC. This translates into CASSLAGGSYEQYF.

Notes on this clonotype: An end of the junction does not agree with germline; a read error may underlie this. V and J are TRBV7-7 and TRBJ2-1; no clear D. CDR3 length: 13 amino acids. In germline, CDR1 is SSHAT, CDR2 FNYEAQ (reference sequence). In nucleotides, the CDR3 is TGTGCTAGCAGCTTAAGGCAGGACAATGAGCAGTTCTTC. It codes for CASSLRQDNEQFF.

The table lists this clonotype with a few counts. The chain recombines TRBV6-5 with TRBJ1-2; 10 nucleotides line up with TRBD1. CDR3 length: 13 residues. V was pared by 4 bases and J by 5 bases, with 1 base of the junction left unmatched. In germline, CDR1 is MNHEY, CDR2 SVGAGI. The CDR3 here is CASSWGQGYGYTF. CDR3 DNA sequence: TGTGCCAGCAGTTGGGGACAGGGGTATGGCTACACCTTC.

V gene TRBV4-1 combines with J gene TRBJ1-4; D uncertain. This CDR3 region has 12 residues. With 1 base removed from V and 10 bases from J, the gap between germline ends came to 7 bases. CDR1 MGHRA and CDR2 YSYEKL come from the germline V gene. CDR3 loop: CASSQGLGKLFF. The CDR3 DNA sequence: TGCGCCAGCAGCCAAGGTCTGGGAAAACTGTTTTTT.

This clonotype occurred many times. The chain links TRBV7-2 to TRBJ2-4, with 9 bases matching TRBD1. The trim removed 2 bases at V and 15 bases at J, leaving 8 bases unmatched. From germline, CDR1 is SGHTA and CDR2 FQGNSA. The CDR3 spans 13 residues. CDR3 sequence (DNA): TGTGCCAGCAGCTTATTAGGGGGACAGGGAATGTACTTC. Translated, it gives CASSLLGGQGMYF.

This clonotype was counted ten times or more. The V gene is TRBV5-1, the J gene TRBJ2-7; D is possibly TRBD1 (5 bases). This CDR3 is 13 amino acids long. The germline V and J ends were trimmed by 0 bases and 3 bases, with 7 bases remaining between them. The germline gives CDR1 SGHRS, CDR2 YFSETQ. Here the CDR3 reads CASSLDRSYEQYF. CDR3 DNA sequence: TGCGCCAGCAGCTTGGACAGGAGCTACGAGCAGTACTTC.

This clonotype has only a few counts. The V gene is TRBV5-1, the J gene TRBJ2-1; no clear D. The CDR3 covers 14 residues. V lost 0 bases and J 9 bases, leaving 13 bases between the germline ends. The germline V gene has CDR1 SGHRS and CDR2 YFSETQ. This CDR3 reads CASSLVVNPGEQFF. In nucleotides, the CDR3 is TGCGCCAGCAGCTTGGTCGTGAACCCGGGTGAGCAGTTCTTC.

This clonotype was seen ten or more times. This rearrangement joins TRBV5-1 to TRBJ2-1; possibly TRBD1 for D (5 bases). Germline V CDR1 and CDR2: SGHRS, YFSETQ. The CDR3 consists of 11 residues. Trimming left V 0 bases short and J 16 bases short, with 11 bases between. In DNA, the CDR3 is TGCGCCAGCAGCTTGGCCAAGGACACATTCTTC. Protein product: CASSLAKDTFF.

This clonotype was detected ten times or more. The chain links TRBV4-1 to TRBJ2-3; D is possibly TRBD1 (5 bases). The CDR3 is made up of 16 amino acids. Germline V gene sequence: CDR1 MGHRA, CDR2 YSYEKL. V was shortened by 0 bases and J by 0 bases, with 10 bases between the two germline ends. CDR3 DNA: TGCGCCAGCAGCCAAGAGGCAGGGCCTAGCACAGATACGCAGTATTTT. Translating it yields CASSQEAGPSTDTQYF.

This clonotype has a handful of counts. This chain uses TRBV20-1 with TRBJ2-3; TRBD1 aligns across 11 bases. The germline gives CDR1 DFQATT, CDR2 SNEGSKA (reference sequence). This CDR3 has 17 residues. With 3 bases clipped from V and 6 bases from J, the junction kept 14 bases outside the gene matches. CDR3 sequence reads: CSARGMPGTGGADTQYF. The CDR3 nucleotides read TGCAGTGCTAGGGGAATGCCAGGGACAGGGGGTGCGGATACGCAGTATTTT.